The 9 T cell receptor beta chains below all came from one sample that was sequenced in a study of blood T cell repertoires in COVID-19. Libraries were prepared by immunoSEQ multiplex PCR; TCRdb keeps only in-frame clonotypes and omits some of them. This sample has fewer than 30,000 clones, with 65% to 90% found just once. Sequencing was done on a sample of peripheral blood. The receptors stem from a human donor in a cohort sampled during active COVID-19.

This clone occurred once. This rearrangement joins TRBV7-3 to TRBJ2-3, with 15 bases matching TRBD2. The V segment lost 4 bases and the J segment 5 bases; nucleotides outside the gene matches: 10. There are 18 residues in the CDR3. Germline V CDR1 and CDR2: SGHTA, FQGTGA. DNA for the CDR3: TGTGCCAGCAGCTACCCCGGACTAGCGGGGGGGCAGCAAGATACGCAGTATTTT. Protein sequence: CASSYPGLAGGQQDTQYF.

The V and J genes are TRBV12-3 or TRBV12-4 and TRBJ1-1, with 8 bases aligning to TRBD1. Trimming took 2 bases from V and 8 from J; bases not matched to a gene: 4. This CDR3 comprises 13 residues. In DNA, the CDR3 is TGTGCCAGCAGTTTAAGGGACAGGCAGGAAGCTTTCTTT. This translates into CASSLRDRQEAFF.

CDR3 residues: CASSFRGQGAGGYTF. The CDR3 nucleotides are TGTGCCAGCAGTTTCAGGGGACAGGGGGCTGGGGGCTACACCTTC. This chain joins TRBV27 and TRBJ1-2; 12 bases are a match to TRBD1. Per germline, CDR1 MNHEY and CDR2 SMNVEV (reference sequence). V shed 3 bases, J shed 8 bases, and the junction held 7 bases outside the gene matches. The CDR3 is 15 residues long.

This sequence joins TRBV6-6 and TRBJ2-5; D is perhaps TRBD1 (6 bases). Germline V gives CDR1 MNHNY, CDR2 SVGAGI (reference sequence). The CDR3 has 14 residues. V shed 7 bases and J shed 2 bases, with 14 bases lying between them. CDR3 DNA: TGTGCCAGCACCATCCAGGGGAGTCAAGAGACCCAGTACTTC. It is translated as CASTIQGSQETQYF.

The gene calls are TRBV5-5 and TRBJ1-1, with TRBD1 as a possible D gene (5 bases). Germline-derived CDR1 and CDR2 are SGHKS and YYEKEE (reference sequence). The CDR3 runs 15 residues. Trimming removed 5 bases at V and 11 bases at J, with 25 bases between. CDR3 in amino acids: CASRGLLGSPLGAFF. The DNA for the CDR3 is TGTGCCAGCAGGGGGCTTTTGGGTAGTCCCCTCGGGGCTTTCTTT.

V usage is TRBV18 and J usage is TRBJ2-7; possible D gene TRBD2, 5 bases. Trimming took 3 bases from V and 6 from J, leaving 12 bases between them. CDR3 length equals 13 residues. Per the germline V gene, CDR1 is KGHSH and CDR2 is LQKENI. CDR3 region: CASSPQDWSEQYF. CDR3 coding DNA: TGTGCCAGCTCACCCCAGGACTGGAGCGAGCAGTACTTC.

The J gene is TRBJ2-2, the V gene TRBV18; 8 bases map to TRBD2. This CDR3 comprises 15 residues. CDR1 and CDR2 from the germline V gene are KGHSH and LQKENI. V lost 5 bases, J lost 1 base, and 3 bases stayed unmatched. CDR3 bases: TGTGCCAGCTCAGCGGGACTAGGGAACACCGGGGAGCTGTTTTTT. This codes for CASSAGLGNTGELFF.

This clone was seen more than once but under ten times. This sequence joins TRBV6-2 or TRBV6-3 and TRBJ2-2; TRBD2 aligns across 15 bases. The germline CDR1 and CDR2 sequences are MNHEY and SVGEGT. Losses at the gene ends were 4 bases for V and 0 bases for J; bases not matched to a gene: 9. The CDR3 has 20 amino acids. The CDR3 spells CASSSPGTSGGLANTGELFF. CDR3 DNA sequence: TGTGCCAGCAGTTCCCCCGGGACTAGCGGGGGGCTTGCGAACACCGGGGAGCTGTTTTTT.

The genes are TRBV7-3 and TRBJ1-1, with D possibly TRBD1 on 5 matching bases. Germline V gives CDR1 SGHTA, CDR2 FQGTGA. This CDR3 has 13 amino acids. V lost 6 bases, J lost 2 bases, and 10 bases lay in between. This chain's CDR3 is CASRSGLNTEAFF. The CDR3 nucleotides are TGTGCCAGCAGATCGGGACTTAACACTGAAGCTTTCTTT.